This TCR beta chain was sequenced in a study of T-cell memory formation after mild COVID-19. The study, taken as a whole, reports: Second-wave clones peaking on day 37 lacked confirmed SARS-CoV-2 specificity.

As regards this clonotype: Its cognate antigen is unknown.

TCRdb reprocessed the 5' RACE reads with MiXCR, giving one entry per CDR3 protein. The sample comprises some 280,000 distinct CDR3 sequences, about a sixth of which are singletons, and approximately 25% rests with the top ten. Trimming removed 4 bases from V and 12 bases from J; junction bases left unmatched: 7. The CDR3 runs to 14 residues. Germline-derived CDR1 and CDR2 are MNHEY and SMNVEV (reference sequence). This rearrangement joins TRBV27 to TRBJ1-4, with 11 positions matching TRBD1. The specimen sequenced was PBMCs or a T cell subset sorted from them (not recorded which). This receptor was identified in a man aged 18 to 30 who had mild COVID-19 (a few samples of this study predate the infection). Cell type and time point are not known. CDR3 DNA: TGTGCCAGCAGTTACGGACAGGGGGCTGGGGAACTGTTTTTT. Residues: CASSYGQGAGELFF.